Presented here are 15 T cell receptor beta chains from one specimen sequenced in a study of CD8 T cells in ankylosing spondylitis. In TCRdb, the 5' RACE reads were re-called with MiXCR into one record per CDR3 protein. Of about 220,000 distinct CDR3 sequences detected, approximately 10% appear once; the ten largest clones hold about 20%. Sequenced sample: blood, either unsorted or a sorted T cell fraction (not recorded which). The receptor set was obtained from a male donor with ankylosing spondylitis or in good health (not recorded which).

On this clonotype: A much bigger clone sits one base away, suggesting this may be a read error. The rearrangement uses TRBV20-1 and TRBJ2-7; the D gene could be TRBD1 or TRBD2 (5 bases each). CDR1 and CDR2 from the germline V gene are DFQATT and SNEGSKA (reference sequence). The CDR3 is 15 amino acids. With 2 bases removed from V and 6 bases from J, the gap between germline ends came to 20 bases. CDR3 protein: CSARNSQGVFGEQYF. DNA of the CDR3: TGCAGTGCTAGAAATTCGCAGGGAGTATTCGGCGAGCAGTACTTC.

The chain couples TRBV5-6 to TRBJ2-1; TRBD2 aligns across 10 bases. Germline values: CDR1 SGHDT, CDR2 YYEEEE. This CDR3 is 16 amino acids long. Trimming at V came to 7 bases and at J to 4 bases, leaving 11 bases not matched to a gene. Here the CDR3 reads CASGRRLAGAYNEQFF. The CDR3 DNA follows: TGTGCCAGCGGCCGCCGGCTAGCGGGGGCGTACAATGAGCAGTTCTTC.

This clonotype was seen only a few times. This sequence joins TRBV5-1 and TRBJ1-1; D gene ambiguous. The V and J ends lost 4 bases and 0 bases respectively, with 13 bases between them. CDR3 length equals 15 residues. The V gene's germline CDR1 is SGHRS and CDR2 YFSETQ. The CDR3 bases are TGCGCCAGCAGCGGTGGACTGTCCATGAACACTGAAGCTTTCTTT. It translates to CASSGGLSMNTEAFF.

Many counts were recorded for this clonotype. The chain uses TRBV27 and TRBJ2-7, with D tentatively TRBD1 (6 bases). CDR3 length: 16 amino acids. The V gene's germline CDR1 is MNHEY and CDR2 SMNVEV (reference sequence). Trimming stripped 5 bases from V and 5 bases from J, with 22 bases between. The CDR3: CASSASPRNRVHEQYF. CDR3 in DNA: TGTGCCAGCAGTGCTTCCCCTCGGAACAGGGTCCACGAGCAGTACTTC.

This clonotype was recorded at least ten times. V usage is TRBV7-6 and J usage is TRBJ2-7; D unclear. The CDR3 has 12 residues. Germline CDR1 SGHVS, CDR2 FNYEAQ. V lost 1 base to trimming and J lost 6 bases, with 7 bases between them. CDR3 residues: CASSLGASEQYF. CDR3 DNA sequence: TGTGCCAGCAGCTTAGGGGCTAGCGAGCAGTACTTC.

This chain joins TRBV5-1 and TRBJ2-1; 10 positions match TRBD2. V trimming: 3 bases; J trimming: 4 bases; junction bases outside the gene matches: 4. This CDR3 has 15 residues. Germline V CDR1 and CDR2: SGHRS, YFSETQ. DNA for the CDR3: TGCGCCAGCAGCTATAGAGCGGGGGGGTACAATGAGCAGTTCTTC. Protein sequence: CASSYRAGGYNEQFF.

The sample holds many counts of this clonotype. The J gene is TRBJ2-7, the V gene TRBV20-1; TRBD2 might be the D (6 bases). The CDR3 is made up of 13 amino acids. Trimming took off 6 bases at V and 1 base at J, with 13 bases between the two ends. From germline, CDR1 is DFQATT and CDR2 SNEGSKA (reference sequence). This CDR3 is CSARPTSSYEQYF. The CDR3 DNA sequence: TGCAGTGCACGCCCGACTAGTTCCTACGAGCAGTACTTC.

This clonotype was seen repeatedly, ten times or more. DNA for the CDR3: TGTGCCAGCAGCTTGGCCCGTTGGGTTGAAGCTTTCTTT. As protein: CASSLARWVEAFF. The rearrangement links TRBV5-6 to TRBJ1-1; D gene unclear. The CDR3 totals 13 residues. V gave up 0 bases and J gave up 7 bases, with 10 bases separating them. The germline V gene has CDR1 SGHDT and CDR2 YYEEEE.

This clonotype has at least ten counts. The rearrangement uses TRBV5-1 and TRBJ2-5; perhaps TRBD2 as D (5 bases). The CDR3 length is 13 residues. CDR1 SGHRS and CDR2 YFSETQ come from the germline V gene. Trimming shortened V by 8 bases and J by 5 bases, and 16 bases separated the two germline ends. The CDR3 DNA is TGCGCCAGTAGATATAATCCGGGGGAGACCCAGTACTTC. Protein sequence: CASRYNPGETQYF.

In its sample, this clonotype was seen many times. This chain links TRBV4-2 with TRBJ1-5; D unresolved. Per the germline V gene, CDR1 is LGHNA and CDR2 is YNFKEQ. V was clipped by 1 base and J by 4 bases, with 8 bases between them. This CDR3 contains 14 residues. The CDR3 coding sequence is TGTGCCAGCAGCCAAGTACGGGAAAATCAGCCCCAGCATTTT. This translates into CASSQVRENQPQHF.

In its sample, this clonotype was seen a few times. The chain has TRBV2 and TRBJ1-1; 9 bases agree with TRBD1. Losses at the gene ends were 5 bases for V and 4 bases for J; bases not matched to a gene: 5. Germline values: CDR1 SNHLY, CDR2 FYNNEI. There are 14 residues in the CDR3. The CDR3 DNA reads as TGTGCCAGCAGTCCCGGGACAGGGTCCACTGAAGCTTTCTTT. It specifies CASSPGTGSTEAFF. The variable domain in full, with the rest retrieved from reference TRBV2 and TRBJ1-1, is EPEVTQTPSHQVTQMGQEVILRCVPISNHLYFYWYRQILGQKVEFLVSFYNNEISEKSEIFDDQFSVERPDGSNFTLKIRSTKLEDSAMYFCASSPGTGSTEAFFGQGTRLTVV.

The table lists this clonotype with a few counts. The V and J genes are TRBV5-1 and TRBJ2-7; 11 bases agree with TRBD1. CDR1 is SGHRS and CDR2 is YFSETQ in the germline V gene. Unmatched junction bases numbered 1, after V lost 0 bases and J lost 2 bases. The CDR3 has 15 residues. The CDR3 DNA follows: TGCGCCAGCAGCTTGGGGGGACAGGGGGCCTACGAGCAGTACTTC. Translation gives CASSLGGQGAYEQYF.

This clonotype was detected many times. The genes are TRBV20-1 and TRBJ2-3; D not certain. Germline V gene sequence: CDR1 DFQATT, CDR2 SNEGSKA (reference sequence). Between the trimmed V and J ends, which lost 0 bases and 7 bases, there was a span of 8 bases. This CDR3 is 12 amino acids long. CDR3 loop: CSAREDVNTQYF. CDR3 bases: TGCAGTGCTAGAGAGGACGTAAATACGCAGTATTTT.

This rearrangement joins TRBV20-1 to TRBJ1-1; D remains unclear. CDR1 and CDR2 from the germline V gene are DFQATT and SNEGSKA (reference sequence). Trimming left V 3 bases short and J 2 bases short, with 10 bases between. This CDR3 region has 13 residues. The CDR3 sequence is CSASGLRNTEAFF. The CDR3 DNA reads TGCAGTGCTAGCGGGCTAAGAAACACTGAAGCTTTCTTT.

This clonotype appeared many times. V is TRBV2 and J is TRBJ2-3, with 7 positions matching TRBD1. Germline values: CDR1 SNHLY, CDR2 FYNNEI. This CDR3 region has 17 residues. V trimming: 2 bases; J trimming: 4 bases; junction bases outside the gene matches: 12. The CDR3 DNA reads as TGTGCCAGCAGTGAAAGGGGGCAGGCAGGGTCACCAGATACGCAGTATTTT. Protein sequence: CASSERGQAGSPDTQYF.